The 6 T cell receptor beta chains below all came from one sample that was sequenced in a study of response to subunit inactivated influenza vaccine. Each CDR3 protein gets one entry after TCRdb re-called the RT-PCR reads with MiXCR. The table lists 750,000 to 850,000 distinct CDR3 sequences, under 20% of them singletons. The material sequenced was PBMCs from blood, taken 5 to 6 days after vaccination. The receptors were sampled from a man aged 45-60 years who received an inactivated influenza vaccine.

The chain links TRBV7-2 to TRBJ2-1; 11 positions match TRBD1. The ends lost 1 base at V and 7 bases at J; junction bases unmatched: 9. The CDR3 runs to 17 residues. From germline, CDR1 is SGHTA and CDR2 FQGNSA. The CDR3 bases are TGTGCCAGCAGCTTAGGGAGGACAGGGGGCTTCAGAAATGAGCAGTTCTTC. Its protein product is CASSLGRTGGFRNEQFF.

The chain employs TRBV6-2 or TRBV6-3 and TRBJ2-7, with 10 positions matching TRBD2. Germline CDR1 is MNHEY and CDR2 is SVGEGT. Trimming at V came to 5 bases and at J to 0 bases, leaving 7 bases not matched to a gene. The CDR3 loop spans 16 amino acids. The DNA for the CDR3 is TGTGCCAGCAGTCCTTTAGCGGGAGGAGGCTCCTACGAGCAGTACTTC. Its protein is CASSPLAGGGSYEQYF.

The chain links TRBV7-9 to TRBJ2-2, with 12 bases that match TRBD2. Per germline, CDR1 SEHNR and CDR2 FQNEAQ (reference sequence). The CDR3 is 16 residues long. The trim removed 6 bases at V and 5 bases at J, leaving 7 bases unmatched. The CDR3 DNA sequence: TGTGCCAGCAGGAGACTAGCGGGAGTTCCTACCGGGGAGCTGTTTTTT. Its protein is CASRRLAGVPTGELFF.

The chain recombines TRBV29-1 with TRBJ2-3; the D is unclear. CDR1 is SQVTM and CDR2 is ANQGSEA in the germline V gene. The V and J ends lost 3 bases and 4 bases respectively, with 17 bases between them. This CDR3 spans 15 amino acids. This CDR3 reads CSVEPLETSADTQYF. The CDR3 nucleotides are TGCAGCGTTGAGCCTCTGGAAACCTCCGCAGATACGCAGTATTTT.

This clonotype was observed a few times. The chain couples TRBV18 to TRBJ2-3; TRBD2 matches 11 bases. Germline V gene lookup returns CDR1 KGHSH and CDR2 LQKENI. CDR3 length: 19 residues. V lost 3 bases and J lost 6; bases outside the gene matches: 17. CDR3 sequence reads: CASSPGQGILAGVADTQYF. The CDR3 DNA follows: TGTGCCAGCTCACCGGGACAGGGTATACTAGCGGGAGTAGCGGATACGCAGTATTTT.

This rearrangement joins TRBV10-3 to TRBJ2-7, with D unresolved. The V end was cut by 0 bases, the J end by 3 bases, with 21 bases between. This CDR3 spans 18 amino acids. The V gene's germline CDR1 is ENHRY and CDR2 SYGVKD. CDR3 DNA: TGTGCCATCAGTGAGTCGCTGGGTCATGGGTCACTTGGCTACGAGCAGTACTTC. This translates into CAISESLGHGSLGYEQYF.